This paragraph reports one TCR beta chain. This CDR3 comprises 14 residues. V dropped 7 bases and J dropped 0 bases, with 10 bases sitting between them. Germline V gene sequence: CDR1 SGHDT, CDR2 YYEEEE. The entry originates in a study of shared clonotypes between healthy human individuals. Naive CD8 cells were CD45RO-negative, positively selected for CCR7, excluding terminally differentiated effector memory CD45RA+ cells. TCRdb's copy holds only in-frame clones and misses some; the assay was immunoSEQ multiplex PCR. This table holds nearly 2 million clones, approximately 94% found once. The TCR comes from a man aged 18-30 years in good health. The rearrangement uses TRBV5-6 and TRBJ2-2; no clear D gene. Sequencing was performed on naive CD8+ T cells sorted from blood. In DNA form, the CDR3 reads TGTGCCAGCTTCGATTTTTCGAACACCGGGGAGCTGTTTTTT. Translated: CASFDFSNTGELFF.